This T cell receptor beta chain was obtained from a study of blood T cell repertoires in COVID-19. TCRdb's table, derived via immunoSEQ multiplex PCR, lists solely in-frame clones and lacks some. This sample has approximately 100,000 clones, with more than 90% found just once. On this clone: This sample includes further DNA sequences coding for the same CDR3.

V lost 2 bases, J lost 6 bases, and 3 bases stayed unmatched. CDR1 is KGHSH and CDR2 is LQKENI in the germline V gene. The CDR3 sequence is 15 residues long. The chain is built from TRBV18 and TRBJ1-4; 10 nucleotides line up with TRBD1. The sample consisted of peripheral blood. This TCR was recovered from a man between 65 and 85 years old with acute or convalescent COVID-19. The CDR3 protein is CASSPRQGADEKLFF. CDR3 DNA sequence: TGTGCCAGCTCACCAAGACAGGGGGCCGATGAAAAACTGTTTTTT.